These T cell receptor beta chains were read from a single sample in a study of blood T cell repertoires in COVID-19. Sequencing used immunoSEQ multiplex PCR; TCRdb keeps in-frame clones, though not all of them. The top ten clones hold more than 9% of a sample with around 220,000 clones, 70% to 90% of them seen once. Material for sequencing was peripheral blood. The receptors were sampled from an elderly woman with acute or convalescent COVID-19. CDR3s include the opening cysteine and the closing phenylalanine or tryptophan. Each record gives: clone size, D gene, V gene, J gene, CDR3 DNA, CDR3 protein. A D gene is named only where the DNA matches it firmly. Some rows mark clone size as missing; the rest say once, few, many or name a class of expanded clone.

.	.	TRBV12-3/TRBV12-4	TRBJ1-1	TGTGCCAGCAGTTTAGCTACAAACACTGAAGCTTTCTTT	CASSLATNTEAFF
.	.	TRBV5-4	TRBJ1-1	TGTGCCAGCAGCTTGGATGGGGCGGCGAACACTGAAGCTTTCTTT	CASSLDGAANTEAFF
.	.	TRBV18	TRBJ2-3	TGTGCCAGCTCACCACGGGTCGAATTGACTGGCACAGATACGCAGTATTTT	CASSPRVELTGTDTQYF
.	.	TRBV11-3	TRBJ1-2	TGTGCCAGCAGCCAGACAGTAAACTATGGCTACACCTTC	CASSQTVNYGYTF
.	TRBD2	TRBV6-5	TRBJ2-2	TGTGCCAGCAGTCTCGGACTAGCCGGGTGGGGGCCGCTGTTTTTT	CASSLGLAGWGPLFF
.	.	TRBV7-8	TRBJ1-2	TGTGCCAGCAGCCCAACTCCCGGGGGGGGGTTAAACTATGGCTACACCTTC	CASSPTPGGGLNYGYTF
.	TRBD1	TRBV19	TRBJ1-4	TGTGCCAGTAGCCCGCGCTCCCGGGACAGGAGTAATGAAAAACTGTTTTTT	CASSPRSRDRSNEKLFF
few	TRBD1	TRBV6-5	TRBJ1-4	TGTGCCAGCAGAGGTCAGGGGGCAACTAATGAAAAACTGTTTTTT	CASRGQGATNEKLFF
.	TRBD2	TRBV6-5	TRBJ2-5	TGTGCCAGCACCCGTAGCGGGGGGGGGACCCAGTACTTC	CASTRSGGGTQYF
.	TRBD2	TRBV7-9	TRBJ2-1	TGTGCCAGCAGCTTAGCGTGGAGCGGGGGGGGCACTCGGAACAATGAGCAGTTCTTC	CASSLAWSGGGTRNNEQFF
.	TRBD2	TRBV7-3	TRBJ2-3	TGTGCCAGCAGCCTGGGGGGGTACAGCGGGAGGGTCACAGATACGCAGTATTTT	CASSLGGYSGRVTDTQYF
.	.	TRBV3-1/TRBV3-2	TRBJ2-5	TGTGCCAGCACCCCGAGGGCTGCCAAAGAGACCCAGTACTTC	CASTPRAAKETQYF
.	.	TRBV6-5	TRBJ1-3	TGTGCCAGCAGCCAGGGGAACTCTGGAAACACCATATATTTT	CASSQGNSGNTIYF
.	TRBD1	TRBV2	TRBJ1-6	TGTGCCAGCACCGGACAGGGGAATTCACCCCTCCACTTT	CASTGQGNSPLHF
.	.	TRBV9	TRBJ2-7	TGTGCCAGCAGCGCCCGGACAGTCCCCTACGAGCAGTACTTC	CASSARTVPYEQYF
.	TRBD1	TRBV18	TRBJ1-1	TGTGCCAGCTCACCTACAGGGGGCACTGAAGCTTTCTTT	CASSPTGGTEAFF
.	TRBD1	TRBV29-1	TRBJ1-1	TGCAGCGTTGAACGACAGGGGAACACTGAAGCTTTCTTT	CSVERQGNTEAFF
.	TRBD1	TRBV7-3	TRBJ1-2	TGTGCCAGCAGCTTAGCTCGACAGGGGGCCTTTACCTTC	CASSLARQGAFTF
few	.	TRBV7-8	TRBJ2-2	TGTGCCAGCAGCTTCTACGCGAACACCGGGGAGCTGTTTTTT	CASSFYANTGELFF
.	.	TRBV4-1	TRBJ1-2	TGCGCCAGCAGCCGAATAACGGGAACAGGGAACTATGGCTACACCTTC	CASSRITGTGNYGYTF
.	.	TRBV6-5	TRBJ2-7	TGTGCCTCCCGCAGGGGACGGAACTCCTACGAGCAGTACTTC	CASRRGRNSYEQYF
.	.	TRBV19	TRBJ2-3	TGTGCCAGTAGTATCGGTCCGAGCACAGATACGCAGTATTTT	CASSIGPSTDTQYF
.	.	TRBV6-5	TRBJ1-2	TGTGCCAGCAGTTACGGGGAGGGCTATGGCTACACCTTC	CASSYGEGYGYTF
once	TRBD1	TRBV30	TRBJ2-1	TGTGCCTGGAGGGACAGGGGGGGCGATGAGCAGTTCTTC	CAWRDRGGDEQFF
few	.	TRBV6-2/TRBV6-3	TRBJ1-5	TGTGCCAGCAGTTACGGGGGGGACCGATATAGCAATCAGCCCCAGCATTTT	CASSYGGDRYSNQPQHF
once	.	TRBV15	TRBJ1-3	TGTGCCACCAGCAGAGGAGATACTGGAAACACCATATATTTT	CATSRGDTGNTIYF
.	TRBD1	TRBV7-9	TRBJ2-1	TGTGCCAGCAGCCGTGGGACAGGACGGACTGAGCAGTTCTTC	CASSRGTGRTEQFF
few	TRBD1	TRBV16	TRBJ1-1	TGTGCCAGCAGCCACCTCGAGGGGGCTACTGAAGCTTTCTTT	CASSHLEGATEAFF
.	TRBD2	TRBV5-6	TRBJ2-1	TGTGCCAGCAGCTTACTAGCGGGAGCATACAATGAGCAGTTCTTC	CASSLLAGAYNEQFF
.	TRBD1	TRBV30	TRBJ1-2	TGTGCCTGGAGTGTTGGGACAGGGGTATTGGGTTACACCTTC	CAWSVGTGVLGYTF
.	TRBD1	TRBV5-4	TRBJ1-2	TGTGCCAGCAGCTATAACAGGGGTGGGGGCTACACCTTC	CASSYNRGGGYTF
.	.	TRBV7-9	TRBJ1-4	TGTGCCAGCAGCTTAGGTTACGGTAGCCCCGAAAAACTGTTTTTT	CASSLGYGSPEKLFF
.	.	TRBV28	TRBJ2-1	TGTGCCAGCCAGGGTATCTATTCCTACAATGAGCAGTTCTTC	CASQGIYSYNEQFF
.	.	TRBV9	TRBJ2-2	TGTGCCAGCAGCTTTAACTCCGGGGAGCTGTTTTTT	CASSFNSGELFF